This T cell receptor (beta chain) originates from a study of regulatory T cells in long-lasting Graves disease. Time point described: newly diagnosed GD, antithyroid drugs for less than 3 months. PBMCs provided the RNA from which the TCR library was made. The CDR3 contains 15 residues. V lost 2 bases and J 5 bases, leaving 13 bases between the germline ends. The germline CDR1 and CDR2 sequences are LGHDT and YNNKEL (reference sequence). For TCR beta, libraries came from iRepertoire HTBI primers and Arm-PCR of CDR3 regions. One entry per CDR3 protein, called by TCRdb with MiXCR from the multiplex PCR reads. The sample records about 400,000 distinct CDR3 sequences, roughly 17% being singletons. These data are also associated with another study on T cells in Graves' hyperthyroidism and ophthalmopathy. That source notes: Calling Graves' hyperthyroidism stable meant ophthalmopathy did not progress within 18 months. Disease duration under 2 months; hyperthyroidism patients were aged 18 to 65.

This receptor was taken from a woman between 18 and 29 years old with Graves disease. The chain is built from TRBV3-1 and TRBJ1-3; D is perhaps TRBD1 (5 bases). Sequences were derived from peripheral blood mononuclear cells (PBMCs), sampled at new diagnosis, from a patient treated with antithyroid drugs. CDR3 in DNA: TGTGCCAGCAGCCAACCCGGGACGCCGCGAAACACCATATATTTT. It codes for CASSQPGTPRNTIYF.